This T cell receptor beta chain was recovered during a study of cytomegalovirus exposure and HLA in healthy donors. 60 Vbeta and 13 Jbeta primers were used in PCR. Sequencing was performed with immunoSEQ multiplex PCR; in TCRdb, only in-frame clones are kept and a portion is missing. The sample lists 100,000 to 150,000 clones; approximately 80% were seen once. V gave up 5 bases and J gave up 6 bases; unmatched junction bases: 10. CDR3 length: 16 residues. Germline loops: CDR1 LNHDA, CDR2 SQIVND (reference sequence). This TCR was sampled from a young man in good health and CMV-seropositive. The specimen sequenced was PBMCs. This chain links TRBV19 with TRBJ2-5; TRBD2 matches at 12 bases. The CDR3 here is CASSPSGGAGRQTQYF. In DNA, the CDR3 is TGTGCCAGTAGTCCTAGCGGGGGGGCCGGTCGCCAGACCCAGTACTTC.